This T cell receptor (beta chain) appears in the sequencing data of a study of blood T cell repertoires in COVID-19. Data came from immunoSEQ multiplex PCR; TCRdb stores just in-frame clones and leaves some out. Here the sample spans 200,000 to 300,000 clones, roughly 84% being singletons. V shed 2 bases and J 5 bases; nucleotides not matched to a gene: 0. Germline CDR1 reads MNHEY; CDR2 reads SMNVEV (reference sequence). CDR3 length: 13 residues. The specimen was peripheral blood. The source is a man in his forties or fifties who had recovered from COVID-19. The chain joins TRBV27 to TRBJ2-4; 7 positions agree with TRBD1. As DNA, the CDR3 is TGTGCCAGCAGTTTAGACAGGGAAAACATTCAGTACTTC. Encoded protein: CASSLDRENIQYF.